Following are 10 T cell receptor beta chains from one sample sequenced in a study of shared clonotypes between healthy human individuals. Using immunoSEQ multiplex PCR, the repertoire was profiled, and TCRdb retains in-frame clones only, with some absent. The sample has roughly 1 million clones, more than 75% seen once; the top ten hold 0.5% to 0.6%. The sequenced material came from memory CD4+ T cells from PBMCs. Subset indicated: CD45RA-negative fraction. Every receptor here comes from a man between 18 and 29 years old in good health. Some clones in this sample may be carry-over from other donors' samples.

The chain recombines TRBV5-1 with TRBJ2-5; D not certain. The germline gives CDR1 SGHRS, CDR2 YFSETQ. Trimming removed 4 bases at V and 4 bases at J, with 11 bases between. This CDR3 has 13 residues. CDR3 bases: TGCGCCAGCAGCCTTGACGATCCAGAGACCCAGTACTTC. It specifies CASSLDDPETQYF.

This chain links TRBV18 with TRBJ2-3; 10 bases match TRBD1. The CDR3 contains 15 residues. Unmatched junction bases numbered 5, after V lost 6 bases and J lost 2 bases. Germline V gene lookup returns CDR1 KGHSH and CDR2 LQKENI. The CDR3 DNA sequence: TGTGCCAGCTCCTCCGGGACAGGGGACACAGATACGCAGTATTTT. Protein sequence: CASSSGTGDTDTQYF.

V gene TRBV2 combines with J gene TRBJ2-7; 10 bases are a match to TRBD2. The germline CDR1 and CDR2 sequences are SNHLY and FYNNEI. Trimming took 7 bases from V and 0 from J; bases not matched to a gene: 12. The CDR3 spans 17 residues. In DNA, the CDR3 is TGTGCCAGCACTAAAGGACTAGCGGAGCACTTCTCCTACGAGCAGTACTTC. Amino acid sequence: CASTKGLAEHFSYEQYF.

The chain is built from TRBV5-8 and TRBJ1-2; no definite D call. Trimming removed 6 bases at V and 7 bases at J, with 16 bases between. Germline lookup yields CDR1 SGHTS and CDR2 YDEGEE. The CDR3 is 13 amino acids. CDR3 nucleotide sequence: TGTGCCAGCAACCCGAGCGGGTTCTCTGGCTACACCTTC. Protein: CASNPSGFSGYTF.

This clone was observed a few times. The chain combines TRBV7-3 with TRBJ2-6; D uncertain. Germline values: CDR1 SGHTA, CDR2 FQGTGA. The ends were cut back, 1 base at V and 2 bases at J, with 6 bases in the middle. The CDR3 spans 15 residues. This CDR3 is CASSLNRAGANVLTF. Written as DNA, the CDR3 is TGTGCCAGCAGCTTAAACCGGGCTGGGGCCAACGTCCTGACTTTC.

This clone was seen once. This chain links TRBV7-2 with TRBJ2-7; D might be TRBD2 (5 bases). The V and J ends lost 5 bases and 12 bases respectively, with 17 bases between them. The CDR3 is 12 residues long. Per the germline V gene, CDR1 is SGHTA and CDR2 is FQGNSA. In DNA, the CDR3 is TGTGCCAGCAGCCGACTAATATTTGGATTGTACTTC. Amino acids: CASSRLIFGLYF.

V gene TRBV2 combines with J gene TRBJ2-1, with 8 nucleotides matching TRBD2. Losses at the gene ends were 6 bases for V and 0 bases for J; bases not matched to a gene: 4. Germline CDR1 SNHLY, CDR2 FYNNEI. There are 15 residues in the CDR3. The CDR3 here is CASRAREVSYNEQFF. The CDR3 DNA sequence: TGTGCCAGCAGGGCGCGGGAGGTCTCCTACAATGAGCAGTTCTTC.

The chain employs TRBV5-4 and TRBJ2-1, with 9 bases identical to TRBD1. This CDR3 has 15 residues. Trimming cost V 4 bases and J 6 bases; bases outside gene matches: 8. Germline V gene sequence: CDR1 SGHNT, CDR2 YYREEE (reference sequence). CDR3 sequence: CASSLGQGGVNEQFF. The CDR3 DNA is TGTGCCAGCAGCCTGGGACAGGGAGGTGTCAATGAGCAGTTCTTC.

The chain is built from TRBV19 and TRBJ1-5; possible D gene TRBD1, 5 bases. This CDR3 has 15 amino acids. CDR1 is LNHDA and CDR2 is SQIVND in the germline V gene (reference sequence). The ends were cut back, 5 bases at V and 4 bases at J, with 15 bases in the middle. The DNA for the CDR3 is TGTGCCAGTAGTCTTAACAGGTTTCAGAATCAGCCCCAGCATTTT. Translating gives CASSLNRFQNQPQHF. The full variable domain, in which reference TRBV19 and TRBJ1-5 provide the parts outside the CDR3, is DGGITQSPKYLFRKEGQNVTLSCEQNLNHDAMYWYRQDPGQGLRLIYYSQIVNDFQKGDIAEGYSVSREKKESFPLTVTSAQKNPTAFYLCASSLNRFQNQPQHFGDGTRLSIL.

The rearrangement uses TRBV4-1 and TRBJ2-7, with 9 bases that match TRBD1. The CDR3 covers 13 residues. J lost 4 bases, V lost 8 bases, and 6 bases had no gene match. Germline V gives CDR1 MGHRA, CDR2 YSYEKL. Written as DNA, the CDR3 is TGCGCCAGCTTCCGGGACAGGGATTACGAGCAGTACTTC. Translation: CASFRDRDYEQYF.